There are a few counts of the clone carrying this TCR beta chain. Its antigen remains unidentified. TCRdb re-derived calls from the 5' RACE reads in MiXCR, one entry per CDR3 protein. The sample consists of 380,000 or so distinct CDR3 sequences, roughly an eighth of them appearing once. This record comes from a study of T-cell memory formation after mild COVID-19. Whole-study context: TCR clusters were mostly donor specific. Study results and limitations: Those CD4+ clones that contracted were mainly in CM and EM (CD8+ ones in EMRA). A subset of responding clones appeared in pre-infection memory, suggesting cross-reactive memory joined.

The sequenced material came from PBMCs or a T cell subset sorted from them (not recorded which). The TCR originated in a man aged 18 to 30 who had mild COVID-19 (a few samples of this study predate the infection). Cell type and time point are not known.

The CDR3 nucleotides are TGCGCCAGCGGGTCGGACCTAAGCTCCTACAATGAGCAGTTCTTC. Translating it yields CASGSDLSSYNEQFF. This chain links TRBV5-1 with TRBJ2-1; D gene uncertain. The CDR3 sequence is 15 residues long. V was cut by 7 bases and J by 0 bases, with 14 bases left in between. Germline V lookup: CDR1 SGHRS, CDR2 YFSETQ.